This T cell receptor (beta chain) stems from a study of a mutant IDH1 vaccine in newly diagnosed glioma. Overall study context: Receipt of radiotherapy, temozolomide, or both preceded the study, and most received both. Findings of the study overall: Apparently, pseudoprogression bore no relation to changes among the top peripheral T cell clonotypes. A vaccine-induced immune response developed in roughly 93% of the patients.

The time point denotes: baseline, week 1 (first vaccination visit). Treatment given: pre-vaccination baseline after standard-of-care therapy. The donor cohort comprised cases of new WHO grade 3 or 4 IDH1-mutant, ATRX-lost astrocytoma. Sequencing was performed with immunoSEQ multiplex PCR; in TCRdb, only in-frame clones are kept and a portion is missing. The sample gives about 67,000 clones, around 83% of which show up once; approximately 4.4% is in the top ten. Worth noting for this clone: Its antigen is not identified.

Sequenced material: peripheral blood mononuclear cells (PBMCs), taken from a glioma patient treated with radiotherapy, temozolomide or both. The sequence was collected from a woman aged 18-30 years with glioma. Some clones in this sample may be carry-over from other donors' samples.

The chain's CDR3 is CASSPGTGGNQPQHF. CDR3 nucleotide sequence: TGTGCCAGCAGTCCCGGGACAGGGGGAAATCAGCCCCAGCATTTT. The rearrangement joins TRBV6-5 to TRBJ1-5, with TRBD1 matching over 11 bases. This CDR3 region has 15 residues. Unmatched junction bases numbered 4, after V lost 5 bases and J lost 4 bases. The germline V gene has CDR1 MNHEY and CDR2 SVGAGI.